Listed below are T cell receptor beta chains from one sample, sequenced in a study of identical twins. From the 5' RACE reads, TCRdb called clonotypes with MiXCR, one entry per CDR3 protein. The table has around 220,000 distinct CDR3 sequences, over 13% seen once; the top ten hold approximately 8.2%. Input material: memory (CD45RO+) T cells sorted from blood. These receptors all stem from a woman younger than 30 in good health. The CDR3 runs from the conserved cysteine through the conserved F or W. The order of the fields is D gene, J gene, clone size, V gene, CDR3 length, CDR3 DNA, CDR3 protein. A D gene is named only where the DNA matches it firmly. Not every row has a clone size; where given, it reads once, few, many or a size class.

D gene: -; J gene: TRBJ2-1; clone size: -; V gene: TRBV7-6; CDR3 length: 16; CDR3 DNA: TGTGCCAGCAGTATAGGGGGTAGCGGAGCCGGCTATGAGCAGTTCTTC; CDR3 protein: CASSIGGSGAGYEQFF
D gene: TRBD2; J gene: TRBJ2-5; clone size: many; V gene: TRBV5-6; CDR3 length: 14; CDR3 DNA: TGTGCCAGCAGCTCCGGGACTAGCGGGGAGACCCAGTACTTC; CDR3 protein: CASSSGTSGETQYF
D gene: -; J gene: TRBJ1-4; clone size: few; V gene: TRBV29-1; CDR3 length: 12; CDR3 DNA: TGCAGCGTTGGTCAAAGGTCTGAAAAACTGTTTTTT; CDR3 protein: CSVGQRSEKLFF
D gene: TRBD2; J gene: TRBJ2-5; clone size: -; V gene: TRBV11-2; CDR3 length: 17; CDR3 DNA: TGTGCCAGCAGCTTAAACTCCAGGACGACTAGCCTGAAGACCCAGTACTTC; CDR3 protein: CASSLNSRTTSLKTQYF
D gene: TRBD2; J gene: TRBJ2-1; clone size: -; V gene: TRBV20-1; CDR3 length: 13; CDR3 DNA: TGCAGTGCTTTTCTAGCGGGAGACGGTGAGCAGTTCTTC; CDR3 protein: CSAFLAGDGEQFF
D gene: -; J gene: TRBJ1-2; clone size: -; V gene: TRBV29-1; CDR3 length: 13; CDR3 DNA: TGCAGCGTTGCTATTCGGGTGCTCTATGGCTACACCTTC; CDR3 protein: CSVAIRVLYGYTF
D gene: TRBD2; J gene: TRBJ2-3; clone size: -; V gene: TRBV10-3; CDR3 length: 15; CDR3 DNA: TGTGCCATCAGTGATAGCGGGGGGACTTCAGATACGCAGTATTTT; CDR3 protein: CAISDSGGTSDTQYF
D gene: -; J gene: TRBJ2-7; clone size: -; V gene: TRBV12-3/TRBV12-4; CDR3 length: 13; CDR3 DNA: TGTGCCAGCAGGCTCTCCGGGTGGTACGAGCAGTACTTC; CDR3 protein: CASRLSGWYEQYF
D gene: -; J gene: TRBJ1-1; clone size: many; V gene: TRBV12-3/TRBV12-4; CDR3 length: 13; CDR3 DNA: TGTGCCAGCAGCCTTAACCTCAGGGGTGGGGCTTTCTTT; CDR3 protein: CASSLNLRGGAFF
D gene: TRBD1; J gene: TRBJ2-7; clone size: -; V gene: TRBV12-3/TRBV12-4; CDR3 length: 14; CDR3 DNA: TGTGCCAGCAGATCGGGACAGGGGGCCTTCGAGCAGTACTTC; CDR3 protein: CASRSGQGAFEQYF
D gene: TRBD2; J gene: TRBJ2-2; clone size: -; V gene: TRBV7-2; CDR3 length: 15; CDR3 DNA: TGTGCCAGCAGCGTGACTAGCGGGAGGGCCGGGGAGCTGTTTTTT; CDR3 protein: CASSVTSGRAGELFF
D gene: TRBD1; J gene: TRBJ1-1; clone size: many; V gene: TRBV2; CDR3 length: 14; CDR3 DNA: TGCGCCAGCAGTGGGACAGGGGGAGACACTGAAGCTTTCTTT; CDR3 protein: CASSGTGGDTEAFF
D gene: -; J gene: TRBJ1-2; clone size: -; V gene: TRBV25-1; CDR3 length: 12; CDR3 DNA: TGTGCCAGCAGTGAATTGGGCTATGGCTACACCTTC; CDR3 protein: CASSELGYGYTF
D gene: TRBD1; J gene: TRBJ1-1; clone size: many; V gene: TRBV29-1; CDR3 length: 11; CDR3 DNA: TGCAGCGTTTCAGGGGGCACTGAAGCTTTCTTT; CDR3 protein: CSVSGGTEAFF
D gene: -; J gene: TRBJ2-2; clone size: few; V gene: TRBV29-1; CDR3 length: 13; CDR3 DNA: TGCAGCGGCGGGGCCTTGAACACCGGGGAGCTGTTTTTT; CDR3 protein: CSGGALNTGELFF
D gene: -; J gene: TRBJ2-6; clone size: -; V gene: TRBV20-1; CDR3 length: 13; CDR3 DNA: TGCAGTGCGTTTAGGTCAGGGGCCAACGTCCTGACTTTC; CDR3 protein: CSAFRSGANVLTF
D gene: TRBD2; J gene: TRBJ2-1; clone size: -; V gene: TRBV7-6; CDR3 length: 19; CDR3 DNA: TGTGCCAGCAGCTCCGGGGGGGCTAGCGGGAGTTTTAGTTACAATGAGCAGTTCTTC; CDR3 protein: CASSSGGASGSFSYNEQFF
D gene: -; J gene: TRBJ2-3; clone size: few; V gene: TRBV5-8; CDR3 length: 16; CDR3 DNA: TGTGCCAGCAGCTTGGGGGTAACCCCTAGCACAGATACGCAGTATTTT; CDR3 protein: CASSLGVTPSTDTQYF
D gene: TRBD1; J gene: TRBJ2-1; clone size: -; V gene: TRBV6-1; CDR3 length: 16; CDR3 DNA: TGTGCCAGCCGTCCCGGGACAGGAATATTCGACAATGAGCAGTTCTTC; CDR3 protein: CASRPGTGIFDNEQFF
D gene: -; J gene: TRBJ2-1; clone size: -; V gene: TRBV20-1; CDR3 length: 14; CDR3 DNA: TGCAGTGCTAGCCGAGGGGCCAGCGGCAATGAGCAGTTCTTC; CDR3 protein: CSASRGASGNEQFF
D gene: -; J gene: TRBJ1-2; clone size: -; V gene: TRBV28; CDR3 length: 14; CDR3 DNA: TGTGCCAGCAGTTTTGGGAGTCTTTACTATGGCTACACCTTC; CDR3 protein: CASSFGSLYYGYTF
D gene: TRBD1; J gene: TRBJ2-4; clone size: many; V gene: TRBV6-2/TRBV6-3; CDR3 length: 13; CDR3 DNA: TGTGCCAGCAGTCGGGGACAGGGGCTTGTTCAGTACTTC; CDR3 protein: CASSRGQGLVQYF